This is a list of T cell receptor beta chains from one sample in a study of CD8 T cells in ankylosing spondylitis. Each CDR3 protein is one row after TCRdb ran MiXCR on the 5' RACE reads. The data hold about 240,000 distinct CDR3 sequences, with around 8% observed a single time. The sample taken for sequencing was blood, either unsorted or a sorted T cell fraction (not recorded which). These receptor sequences come from a female donor with ankylosing spondylitis or in good health (not recorded which). CDR3s include the opening cysteine and the closing phenylalanine or tryptophan. Each record gives: J gene, clone size, D gene, V gene, CDR3 protein, CDR3 DNA. D genes are given only for firm matches. Clone sizes are given selectively: once, few, many, or a class where the clone is expanded.

>TRBJ2-7|many|.|TRBV12-3/TRBV12-4
CASSLTHYDPLERNEQYF
TGTGCCAGCAGTTTAACGCATTACGACCCCCTTGAGAGGAACGAGCAGTACTTC
>TRBJ2-2|many|.|TRBV5-1
CASSLVSAGELFF
TGCGCCAGCAGCTTGGTGTCGGCGGGGGAGCTGTTTTTT
>TRBJ2-7|many|.|TRBV29-1
CSVVNSPYEQYF
TGCAGCGTTGTTAACAGCCCTTACGAGCAGTACTTC
>TRBJ1-5|many|.|TRBV6-5
CASSYGPGVGSSNQKPQHF
TGTGCCAGCAGTTACGGCCCGGGCGTCGGGTCCTCCAATCAAAAGCCCCAGCATTTT
>TRBJ2-7|many|.|TRBV5-1
CASSSGTKSSYEQYF
TGCGCCAGCAGCTCCGGGACAAAGAGCTCCTACGAGCAGTACTTC
>TRBJ2-2|many|TRBD2|TRBV20-1
CSARTSGRASTGELFF
TGCAGTGCCCGGACTAGCGGGAGGGCCTCAACCGGGGAGCTGTTTTTT
>TRBJ2-1|many|TRBD2|TRBV3-1
CASSQRTRASGYNEQFF
TGTGCCAGCAGCCAACGTACAAGGGCTAGCGGTTACAATGAGCAGTTCTTC
>TRBJ2-7|many|.|TRBV6-1
CASNSRPGPGTYEQYF
TGTGCCAGCAACTCTAGACCGGGGCCTGGGACCTACGAGCAGTACTTC
>TRBJ1-1|many|TRBD1|TRBV29-1
CSVSRTGVTEAFF
TGCAGCGTATCTAGGACAGGGGTAACTGAAGCTTTCTTT
>TRBJ2-7|many|.|TRBV5-1
CASTIGAGPYEQYF
TGCGCCAGCACCATCGGGGCAGGTCCCTACGAGCAGTACTTC
>TRBJ1-1|many|.|TRBV5-6
CASSLRVGPGTEAFF
TGTGCCAGCAGCTTGAGGGTTGGGCCGGGGACTGAAGCTTTCTTT
>TRBJ2-1|many|.|TRBV4-3
CASSFWPNNEQFF
TGCGCCAGCAGCTTCTGGCCGAACAATGAGCAGTTCTTC
>TRBJ2-7|.|.|TRBV7-2
CASSPRWTPIVPYEQYF
TGTGCCAGCAGCCCCCGGTGGACACCTATCGTTCCATACGAGCAGTACTTC
>TRBJ2-2|many|.|TRBV4-3
CASSQVLTPLGTGELFF
TGCGCCAGCAGCCAAGTTTTAACCCCTCTGGGCACCGGGGAGCTGTTTTTT
>TRBJ2-1|many|TRBD2|TRBV11-3
CASSRLGAGPYNEQFF
TGTGCCAGCAGCCGCCTAGGAGCGGGACCTTACAATGAGCAGTTCTTC
>TRBJ2-5|.|.|TRBV7-2
CASSLERQETQYF
TGTGCCAGCAGCTTAGAGAGACAAGAGACCCAGTACTTC
>TRBJ1-4|.|.|TRBV25-1
CASGAESTNEKLPF
TGTGCCAGTGGGGCGGAGTCAACTAATGAAAAACTGCCTTTT
>TRBJ2-1|many|.|TRBV5-1
CASRNQREWGSEQFF
TGCGCCAGCAGAAATCAACGGGAGTGGGGCAGTGAGCAGTTCTTC
>TRBJ2-1|few|.|TRBV7-2
CASSLKPPGQLGDEQFF
TGTGCCAGCAGCTTAAAGCCTCCCGGACAGCTGGGCGATGAGCAGTTCTTC
>TRBJ1-1|many|.|TRBV21-1
CASNPPGETEAFF
TGTGCCAGCAACCCACCCGGGGAGACTGAAGCTTTCTTT
>TRBJ2-7|many|TRBD2|TRBV4-3
CASSQEFIRLAGGKRVEQYF
TGCGCCAGCAGCCAAGAGTTCATAAGGCTAGCGGGAGGTAAGCGGGTCGAGCAGTACTTC
>TRBJ1-5|many|.|TRBV28
CASRLWGETNQPQHF
TGTGCCAGCAGGCTGTGGGGGGAGACAAATCAGCCCCAGCATTTT